The clone carrying this T cell receptor beta chain was seen ten or more times. Its cognate antigen is unknown. MiXCR was run by TCRdb on the reads, yielding one entry per CDR3 protein. There are 250,000 to 300,000 distinct CDR3 sequences in the sample; about 20% occur only once, and approximately 19% lies in the top ten. The CDR3 loop spans 14 amino acids. The ends lost 6 bases at V and 4 bases at J; junction bases unmatched: 6. The entry originates in a study of T cell repertoires in cytomegalovirus infection. General study points: Cumulative frequency (of public TCR beta family members) identified carriers of CMV plus the relevant HLA.

The sequence derives from a human donor in good health (CMV status not recorded). Some clones in this sample may be carry-over from other donors' samples. The chain employs TRBV12-3 or TRBV12-4 and TRBJ2-3, with TRBD1 matching over 8 bases. Specimen: cultured PBMCs, collected from culture after CMV antigen stimulation. The CDR3 sequence is CASSPGQGPDTQYF. CDR3 in DNA: TGTGCCAGCAGCCCTGGACAGGGCCCAGATACGCAGTATTTT.